The clone carrying this T cell receptor beta chain was found once. This sample stems from a study of blood T cell repertoires in COVID-19. Study background: From the United States, Italy and Spain came samples of acute and convalescent COVID-19. PBMCs, B-cell-depleted T cells, or T cells provided the cDNA or gDNA that made up the material.

This CDR3 region has 13 residues. Germline CDR1 reads MNHEY; CDR2 reads SMNVEV (reference sequence). V lost 5 bases and J lost 4, with 11 bases in between. Study processing details: Nucleated cell counts were estimated from reference gene primer amplification. Profiling relied on immunoSEQ multiplex PCR, and the TCRdb table lists in-frame clones only, not all of them. V and J calls and clone size are copied from that table; D and trimming were computed from the DNA. The data show about 42,000 clones, with around 82% seen just once and 9% to 15% held by the top ten. This TCR derives from a human donor in a cohort sampled during active COVID-19. J is TRBJ1-2 and V is TRBV27; D is perhaps TRBD1 (5 bases). The sample comprised peripheral blood. DNA of the CDR3: TGTGCCAGCAGTCCAAGGGGTGGCTATGGCTACACCTTC. Encoded protein: CASSPRGGYGYTF.